These 19 T cell receptor beta chains originate from one sample sequenced in a study of identifying expanded T cells in peripheral blood. The repertoire was sequenced with immunoSEQ multiplex PCR; TCRdb's copy has only in-frame clones and lacks some. This sample has roughly 63,000 clones, with about 85% found just once. Sequenced sample: blood. All receptors derive from a person aged 18 to 75 in good health.

This rearrangement joins TRBV27 to TRBJ2-3; 7 nucleotides align to TRBD2. The CDR3 consists of 15 residues. Trimming at V came to 6 bases and at J to 3 bases, leaving 9 bases not matched to a gene. Germline V lookup: CDR1 MNHEY, CDR2 SMNVEV (reference sequence). Written as DNA, the CDR3 is TGTGCCAGCAGACCTAGCGGCACGATTACAGATACGCAGTATTTT. Its protein product is CASRPSGTITDTQYF.

V usage is TRBV13 and J usage is TRBJ2-3, with 9 positions matching TRBD1. CDR1 is PRHDT, CDR2 FYEKMQ, per germline (reference sequence). This CDR3 has 18 amino acids. V gave up 5 bases and J gave up 2 bases; unmatched junction bases: 14. This chain's CDR3 is CASSPGLVGQGFTDTQYF. The CDR3 region has the DNA TGTGCCAGCAGCCCGGGACTCGTGGGACAGGGTTTCACAGATACGCAGTATTTT.

This rearrangement joins TRBV11-2 to TRBJ2-2; 10 bases line up with TRBD2. Germline CDR1 SGHAT, CDR2 FQNNGV. Trimming at V came to 4 bases and at J to 1 base, leaving 3 bases not matched to a gene. The CDR3 totals 16 residues. The DNA for the CDR3 is TGTGCCAGCAGCTCCTGGACTAGCGGGAACACCGGGGAGCTGTTTTTT. Translated: CASSSWTSGNTGELFF.

This clone was counted a single time. V and J are TRBV10-2 and TRBJ2-5, with TRBD2 identical over 10 bases. The CDR3 totals 14 residues. The V gene end was trimmed by 5 bases and the J gene end by 3 bases; junction bases not matched to a gene: 3. Per germline, CDR1 WSHSY and CDR2 SAAADI. CDR3 protein: CASSPLAGEETQYF. The DNA of the CDR3 is TGCGCCAGCAGTCCCCTAGCGGGGGAAGAGACCCAGTACTTC.

This sequence joins TRBV28 and TRBJ1-2, with D unresolved. The germline V gene has CDR1 MDHEN and CDR2 SYDVKM. V was pared by 3 bases and J by 4 bases, with 9 bases between. The CDR3 is made up of 13 amino acids. In nucleotides, the CDR3 is TGTGCCAGCAGTTTGCCTGGCAGCTATGGCTACACCTTC. Translated: CASSLPGSYGYTF.

The chain joins TRBV19 to TRBJ1-2; D not resolved. This CDR3 comprises 12 residues. Germline CDR1 and CDR2: LNHDA and SQIVND (reference sequence). The V gene lost 6 bases and the J gene lost 0 bases, with 5 bases spanning the gap. The CDR3 loop reads CASRGTNYGYTF. The CDR3 nucleotides are TGTGCCAGTAGGGGAACTAACTATGGCTACACCTTC.

This chain links TRBV11-2 with TRBJ2-5; 8 nucleotides align to TRBD2. V gave up 1 base and J gave up 4 bases; unmatched junction bases: 5. The CDR3 runs 15 residues. Germline V CDR1 and CDR2: SGHAT, FQNNGV. Written as DNA, the CDR3 is TGTGCCAGCAGCTTAGCTAGCGGGCCTTTAGAGACCCAGTACTTC. Translation: CASSLASGPLETQYF.

The chain couples TRBV10-2 to TRBJ2-1; possibly TRBD2 for D (6 bases). Germline V gene sequence: CDR1 WSHSY, CDR2 SAAADI. This CDR3 is 15 amino acids long. V shed 3 bases and J shed 9 bases, with 18 bases lying between them. The CDR3 sequence: CASSEWGKGRGEQFF. CDR3 nucleotide sequence: TGCGCCAGCAGTGAATGGGGGAAAGGGCGGGGTGAGCAGTTCTTC.

The CDR3: CASSQDLGVSEAFF. CDR3 bases: TGTGCCAGCAGCCAAGATCTTGGAGTTTCAGAAGCTTTCTTT. The rearrangement links TRBV14 to TRBJ1-1; no reliable D call. V dropped 0 bases and J dropped 8 bases, with 13 bases sitting between them. CDR3 length equals 14 residues. Germline values: CDR1 SGHDN, CDR2 FVKESK.

The chain uses TRBV6-1 and TRBJ1-4, with a possible D match to TRBD1 (5 bases). CDR3 length: 15 residues. Germline V gives CDR1 MNHNS, CDR2 SASEGT. Deletions cut 7 bases from V and 8 bases from J, with 20 bases between. The DNA of the CDR3 is TGTGCCAGCACTCTCAGGAGGGGCGTAGGGGAAAAACTGTTTTTT. It is translated as CASTLRRGVGEKLFF.

V is TRBV2 and J is TRBJ1-2; possibly TRBD1 for D (5 bases). Germline lookup yields CDR1 SNHLY and CDR2 FYNNEI. The CDR3 runs 17 residues. V gave up 6 bases and J gave up 7 bases, with 27 bases separating them. The CDR3 sequence: CASSDGSGGGRGRGYTF. The DNA of the CDR3 is TGTGCCAGCAGCGATGGGAGCGGAGGCGGACGGGGCCGTGGCTACACCTTC.

The rearrangement links TRBV5-1 to TRBJ1-6; 8 bases line up with TRBD1. Per germline, CDR1 SGHRS and CDR2 YFSETQ. This CDR3 comprises 17 residues. The ends lost 0 bases at V and 7 bases at J; junction bases unmatched: 9. The CDR3 DNA is TGCGCCAGCAGCTTGGTTCCGACAGGGGAAGCGAATTCACCCCTCCACTTT. This codes for CASSLVPTGEANSPLHF.

The gene calls are TRBV11-2 and TRBJ2-4; 7 nucleotides match TRBD1. Germline CDR1 SGHAT, CDR2 FQNNGV. The CDR3 is 19 residues long. With V trimmed by 0 bases and J by 0 bases, 11 bases remained unmatched. CDR3 in amino acids: CASSLDYLQGVLAKNIQYF. The CDR3 DNA sequence: TGTGCCAGCAGCTTAGATTATCTGCAGGGGGTCTTAGCCAAAAACATTCAGTACTTC.

This chain connects TRBV5-1 to TRBJ1-2, with 11 positions matching TRBD1. This CDR3 comprises 15 residues. CDR1 is SGHRS and CDR2 is YFSETQ in the germline V gene. V lost 4 bases and J lost 4; bases outside the gene matches: 6. The CDR3 spells CASSKGQGAGYGYTF. In DNA, the CDR3 is TGCGCCAGCAGCAAAGGACAGGGGGCTGGCTATGGCTACACCTTC. Combining the CDR3 with reference TRBV5-1 and TRBJ1-2 gives the whole variable domain KAGVTQTPRYLIKTRGQQVTLSCSPISGHRSVSWYQQTPGQGLQFLFEYFSETQRNKGNFPGRFSGRQFSNSRSEMNVSTLELGDSALYLCASSKGQGAGYGYTFGSGTRLTVV.

This chain links TRBV6-6 with TRBJ1-5; TRBD1 might be the D (5 bases). The CDR3 contains 14 residues. V lost 4 bases to trimming and J lost 5 bases, with 12 bases between them. The V gene's germline CDR1 is MNHNY and CDR2 SVGAGI (reference sequence). CDR3 DNA sequence: TGTGCCAGCAGTTGGGGTTTGGGGGATCAGCCCCAGCATTTT. It encodes CASSWGLGDQPQHF.

The gene calls are TRBV6-1 and TRBJ1-2; D not resolved. The CDR3 runs 13 residues. Trimming shortened V by 6 bases and J by 5 bases, and 13 bases separated the two germline ends. Germline CDR1 and CDR2: MNHNS and SASEGT. The CDR3 is CASSTRTDYGYTF. The CDR3 bases are TGTGCCAGCAGCACACGGACCGATTATGGCTACACCTTC.

V gene TRBV18 combines with J gene TRBJ1-1; tentatively, D is TRBD1 (5 bases). V lost 2 bases, J lost 10 bases, and 23 bases lay in between. Germline assignment: CDR1 KGHSH and CDR2 LQKENI. This CDR3 contains 16 residues. The CDR3 nucleotides are TGTGCCAGCTCACCAGGGAGGGGAACCGGCCTTGATGGAGCTTTCTTT. This codes for CASSPGRGTGLDGAFF.

The DNA of the CDR3 is TGTGCCAGCGGAGCCAGGGAACTTAGGGTTGCCGGGGAGCTGTTTTTT. Its protein product is CASGARELRVAGELFF. This chain uses TRBV2 with TRBJ2-2; D may be TRBD1 (5 bases). The CDR3 loop spans 16 amino acids. The V end was cut by 8 bases, the J end by 6 bases, with 22 bases between. The germline gives CDR1 SNHLY, CDR2 FYNNEI.

This chain uses TRBV14 with TRBJ2-1; 7 bases fit TRBD1. The V gene's germline CDR1 is SGHDN and CDR2 FVKESK. The CDR3 has 15 amino acids. J lost 0 bases, V lost 3 bases, and 2 bases had no gene match. The CDR3 sequence is CASSQGTVSYNEQFF. CDR3 DNA: TGTGCCAGCAGCCAGGGGACAGTCTCCTACAATGAGCAGTTCTTC.